Below, 22 T cell receptor beta chains from the same sample are listed, as sequenced in a study of shared clonotypes between healthy human individuals. Libraries were prepared by immunoSEQ multiplex PCR; TCRdb keeps only in-frame clonotypes and omits some of them. Altogether some 2.1 million clones are present, about 95% being singletons, with the ten largest covering 1.1%. Cells designated naive CD8 were CD45RO-negative and were positively selected for CCR7, with terminally differentiated effector memory CD45RA+ cells excluded. The sample comprised naive CD8+ T cells sorted from blood. The receptors stem from a man younger than 30 in good health.

The chain combines TRBV7-9 with TRBJ2-1; no definite D call. CDR1 is SEHNR, CDR2 FQNEAQ, per germline (reference sequence). Trimming shortened V by 2 bases and J by 10 bases, and 6 bases separated the two germline ends. This CDR3 comprises 11 residues. The CDR3 loop reads CASSLPGEQFF. Written as DNA, the CDR3 is TGTGCCAGCAGCTTACCCGGGGAGCAGTTCTTC.

This clone appeared a single time. J is TRBJ1-4 and V is TRBV12-5, with no clear D. Germline V gives CDR1 LGHNT, CDR2 FRNRAP. Between the trimmed V and J ends, which lost 2 bases and 8 bases, there was a span of 12 bases. There are 14 residues in the CDR3. Here the CDR3 reads CASGLLGLQEKLFF. The DNA of the CDR3 is TGTGCTAGTGGTTTGTTAGGGTTACAAGAAAAACTGTTTTTT. Full variable domain (remainder filled in from reference TRBV12-5 and TRBJ1-4): DARVTQTPRHKVTEMGQEVTMRCQPILGHNTVFWYRQTMMQGLELLAYFRNRAPLDDSGMPKDRFSAEMPDATLATLKIQPSEPRDSAVYFCASGLLGLQEKLFFGSGTQLSVL.

This chain joins TRBV9 and TRBJ2-7; D is undetermined. The CDR3 is 12 amino acids. Trimming stripped 4 bases from V and 0 bases from J, with 5 bases between. Per the germline V gene, CDR1 is SGDLS and CDR2 is YYNGEE. The CDR3 here is CASSPPSYEQYF. DNA of the CDR3: TGTGCCAGCAGCCCCCCCTCCTACGAGCAGTACTTC.

This rearrangement joins TRBV5-4 to TRBJ2-1; the match to TRBD1 covers 7 bases. The CDR3 extends over 18 amino acids. The V and J ends lost 4 bases and 6 bases, in that order; junction bases with no gene match: 19. Germline V gives CDR1 SGHNT, CDR2 YYREEE (reference sequence). The CDR3 DNA reads TGTGCCAGCAGCCCGAACCCGGGACAGCCAATGTCGAGCAATGAGCAGTTCTTC. This gives the protein CASSPNPGQPMSSNEQFF. The full variable domain, completed using reference TRBV5-4 and TRBJ2-1, is ETGVTQSPTHLIKTRGQQVTLRCSSQSGHNTVSWYQQALGQGPQFIFQYYREEENGRGNFPPRFSGLQFPNYSSELNVNALELDDSALYLCASSPNPGQPMSSNEQFFGPGTRLTVL.

The chain is built from TRBV6-6 and TRBJ1-4; D uncertain. V shed 0 bases and J shed 11 bases, with 13 bases lying between them. The CDR3 has 14 residues. CDR1 is MNHNY and CDR2 is SVGAGI in the germline V gene (reference sequence). The CDR3 spells CASSYSLDLGKLFF. DNA for the CDR3: TGTGCCAGCAGTTACTCACTGGACCTGGGGAAACTGTTTTTT.

This chain connects TRBV5-4 to TRBJ1-1; 7 bases fit TRBD1. The CDR3 covers 15 residues. V lost 4 bases, J lost 1 base, and 7 bases stayed unmatched. From germline, CDR1 is SGHNT and CDR2 YYREEE (reference sequence). DNA of the CDR3: TGTGCCAGCAGCACTCCGGGACAGCCGAACACTGAAGCTTTCTTT. It encodes CASSTPGQPNTEAFF.

J is TRBJ1-6 and V is TRBV13, with D possibly matching TRBD1 (5 bases). Germline V gives CDR1 PRHDT, CDR2 FYEKMQ (reference sequence). The CDR3 length is 15 residues. V lost 0 bases to trimming and J lost 9 bases, with 12 bases between them. The CDR3 sequence: CASSLGLTGGSPLHF. The CDR3 bases are TGTGCCAGCAGCTTAGGCCTAACGGGGGGTTCACCCCTCCACTTT.

The genes are TRBV7-9 and TRBJ2-5; D is ambiguous. V was pared by 5 bases and J by 5 bases, with 9 bases between. This CDR3 is 12 amino acids long. Germline V lookup: CDR1 SEHNR, CDR2 FQNEAQ (reference sequence). The CDR3 spells CASSKDVETQYF. CDR3 in DNA: TGTGCCAGCAGCAAAGACGTGGAGACCCAGTACTTC.

The CDR3 nucleotides are TGTGCAAGTCGCCCAGGGTGTCGATGGACACCTATCCCCTCCGAGCAGTACTTC. Its protein product is CASRPGCRWTPIPSEQYF. The rearrangement uses TRBV12-2 and TRBJ2-7; the table assigns TRBD1, which was not confirmed against the DNA. TRBV12-2 is a pseudogene locus. This CDR3 contains 18 residues.

The gene calls are TRBV7-9 and TRBJ2-1; TRBD1 aligns across 8 bases. Germline V gene data show CDR1 as SEHNR and CDR2 as FQNEAQ (reference sequence). V shed 5 bases and J 5 bases; nucleotides not matched to a gene: 11. This CDR3 region has 16 residues. The CDR3, as DNA: TGTGCCAGCAGCCATACGCAGGGGGCAATTAACAATGAGCAGTTCTTC. This gives the protein CASSHTQGAINNEQFF.

This clone was recorded only once. The V gene is TRBV7-3, the J gene TRBJ2-1; D uncertain. CDR1 SGHTA and CDR2 FQGTGA come from the germline V gene. This CDR3 contains 16 residues. V was shortened by 5 bases and J by 4 bases, with 18 bases between the two germline ends. CDR3 bases: TGTGCCAGCAGCGCCCCCGGGCCCCCGCAGTACAATGAGCAGTTCTTC. This gives the protein CASSAPGPPQYNEQFF.

The J gene is TRBJ2-2, the V gene TRBV10-3, with D unclear. V lost 6 bases to trimming and J lost 4 bases, with 6 bases between them. The CDR3 has 12 amino acids. Per germline, CDR1 ENHRY and CDR2 SYGVKD. The CDR3 DNA reads as TGTGCCATCAGGGACCTCACCGGGGAGCTGTTTTTT. Its protein product is CAIRDLTGELFF.

V and J are TRBV2 and TRBJ2-3; 10 bases line up with TRBD1. Germline CDR1 SNHLY, CDR2 FYNNEI. J lost 4 bases, V lost 1 base, and 5 bases had no gene match. The CDR3 has 16 residues. In nucleotides, the CDR3 is TGTGCCAGCAGTGAAGATGGGACAGGGGCGGCAGATACGCAGTATTTT. Amino acids: CASSEDGTGAADTQYF.

As concerns this clone: The same CDR3 is also encoded by other DNA sequences in this sample. The chain recombines TRBV5-4 with TRBJ2-7; no reliable D call. The CDR3 runs 12 residues. The V end lost 0 bases, the J end lost 5 bases, and 6 bases lay between the germline ends. The germline V gene has CDR1 SGHNT and CDR2 YYREEE (reference sequence). The CDR3 protein is CASSLGLNEQYF. DNA for the CDR3: TGTGCCAGCAGCTTGGGGCTGAACGAGCAGTACTTC.

As for this clone: Within the sample, other DNA sequences also encode this same CDR3. This chain links TRBV27 with TRBJ2-3, with TRBD2 as a possible D gene (5 bases). The V end was cut by 2 bases, the J end by 5 bases, with 5 bases between. There are 12 residues in the CDR3. Germline CDR1 and CDR2: MNHEY and SMNVEV (reference sequence). CDR3 bases: TGTGCCAGCAGTTTACGGGGAGATACGCAGTATTTT. Translating gives CASSLRGDTQYF.

As for this clone: Within the sample, other DNA sequences also encode this same CDR3. V is TRBV27 and J is TRBJ2-3; 8 bases map to TRBD1. Per the germline V gene, CDR1 is MNHEY and CDR2 is SMNVEV (reference sequence). The CDR3 has 14 amino acids. The trim removed 4 bases at V and 1 base at J, leaving 1 base unmatched. CDR3 coding DNA: TGTGCCAGCAGTTGGGGACAGGGCACAGATACGCAGTATTTT. Its translation is CASSWGQGTDTQYF.

V gene TRBV5-8 combines with J gene TRBJ2-2; D call uncertain. Germline V gene data show CDR1 as SGHTS and CDR2 as YDEGEE. The germline V and J ends were trimmed by 7 bases and 1 base, with 11 bases remaining between them. The CDR3 length is 14 residues. The DNA for the CDR3 is TGTGCCAGCGGGTTCGGGCTGAACACCGGGGAGCTGTTTTTT. Encoded protein: CASGFGLNTGELFF. The whole variable domain, remainder taken from reference TRBV5-8 and TRBJ2-2, is EAGVTQSPTHLIKTRGQQATLRCSPISGHTSVYWYQQALGLGLQFLLWYDEGEERNRGNFPPRFSGRQFPNYSSELNVNALELEDSALYLCASGFGLNTGELFFGEGSRLTVL.

The chain recombines TRBV4-1 with TRBJ2-2, with D tentatively TRBD2 (6 bases). Germline assignment: CDR1 MGHRA and CDR2 YSYEKL. The CDR3 contains 17 residues. V dropped 0 bases and J dropped 1 base, with 12 bases sitting between them. Here the CDR3 reads CASSQDAGTLNTGELFF. For the CDR3, the DNA is TGCGCCAGCAGCCAAGATGCCGGGACTTTGAACACCGGGGAGCTGTTTTTT.

The rearrangement links TRBV27 to TRBJ2-1; 13 bases match TRBD2. With 8 bases clipped from V and 9 bases from J, the junction kept 4 bases outside the gene matches. The CDR3 totals 13 residues. CDR1 is MNHEY and CDR2 is SMNVEV in the germline V gene (reference sequence). CDR3 protein: CASGLAGVSEQFF. In DNA, the CDR3 is TGTGCCAGCGGACTAGCGGGAGTGAGTGAGCAGTTCTTC.

This sequence joins TRBV28 and TRBJ1-6; 9 bases fit TRBD1. The CDR3 covers 15 residues. Losses at the gene ends were 5 bases for V and 10 bases for J; bases not matched to a gene: 9. Germline values: CDR1 MDHEN, CDR2 SYDVKM. DNA of the CDR3: TGTGCCAGCAGTAGTCTACAGGGGGCAAGGTCACCCCTCCACTTT. It is translated as CASSSLQGARSPLHF.

The chain recombines TRBV6-6 with TRBJ2-7, with TRBD2 as a possible D gene (6 bases). Germline assignment: CDR1 MNHNY and CDR2 SVGAGI (reference sequence). The CDR3 runs 12 residues. V dropped 5 bases and J dropped 6 bases, with 11 bases sitting between them. The CDR3 nucleotides read TGTGCCAGCAGTCCCCCGGGGGTCGAGCAGTACTTC. As protein: CASSPPGVEQYF.

This sequence joins TRBV6-5 and TRBJ2-2; D unresolved. The CDR3 sequence is 15 residues long. V shed 2 bases and J shed 1 base, with 8 bases lying between them. Germline CDR1 MNHEY, CDR2 SVGAGI. In nucleotides, the CDR3 is TGTGCCAGCAGTTACGAGGCAGGGAACACCGGGGAGCTGTTTTTT. Protein sequence: CASSYEAGNTGELFF.